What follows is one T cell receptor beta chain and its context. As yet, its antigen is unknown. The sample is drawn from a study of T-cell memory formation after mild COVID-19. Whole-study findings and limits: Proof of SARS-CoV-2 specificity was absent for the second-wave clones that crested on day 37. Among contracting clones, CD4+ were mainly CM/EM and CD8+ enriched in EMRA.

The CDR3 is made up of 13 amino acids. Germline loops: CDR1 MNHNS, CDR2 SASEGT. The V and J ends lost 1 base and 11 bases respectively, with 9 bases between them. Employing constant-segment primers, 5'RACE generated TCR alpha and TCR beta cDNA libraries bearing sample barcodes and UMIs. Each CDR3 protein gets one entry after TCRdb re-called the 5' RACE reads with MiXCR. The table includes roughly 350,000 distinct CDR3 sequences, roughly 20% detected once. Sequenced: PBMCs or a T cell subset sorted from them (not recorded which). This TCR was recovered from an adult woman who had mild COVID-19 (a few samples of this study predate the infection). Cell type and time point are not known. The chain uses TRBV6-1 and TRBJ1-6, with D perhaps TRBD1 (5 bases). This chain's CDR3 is CASSEGGWPPLHF. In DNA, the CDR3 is TGTGCCAGCAGTGAAGGGGGGTGGCCACCCCTCCACTTT.